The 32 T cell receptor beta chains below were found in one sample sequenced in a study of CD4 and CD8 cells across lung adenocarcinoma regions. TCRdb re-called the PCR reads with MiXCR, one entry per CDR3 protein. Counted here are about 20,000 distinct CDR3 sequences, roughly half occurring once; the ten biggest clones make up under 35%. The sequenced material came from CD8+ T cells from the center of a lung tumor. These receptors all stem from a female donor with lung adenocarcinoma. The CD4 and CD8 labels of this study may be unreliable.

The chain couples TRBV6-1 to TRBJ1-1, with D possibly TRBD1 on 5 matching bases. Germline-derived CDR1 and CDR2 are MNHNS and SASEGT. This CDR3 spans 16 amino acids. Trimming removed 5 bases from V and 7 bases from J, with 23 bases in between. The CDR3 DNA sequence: TGTGCCAGCAGTCCCCCGGGACCGATAATCATCCTTGAAGCTTTCTTT. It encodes CASSPPGPIIILEAFF.

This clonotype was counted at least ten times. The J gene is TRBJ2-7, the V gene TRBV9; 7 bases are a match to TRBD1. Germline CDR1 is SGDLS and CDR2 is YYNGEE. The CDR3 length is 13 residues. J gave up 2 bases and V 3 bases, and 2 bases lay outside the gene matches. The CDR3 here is CASSGQGAYEQYF. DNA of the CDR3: TGTGCCAGCAGCGGCCAGGGGGCCTACGAGCAGTACTTC.

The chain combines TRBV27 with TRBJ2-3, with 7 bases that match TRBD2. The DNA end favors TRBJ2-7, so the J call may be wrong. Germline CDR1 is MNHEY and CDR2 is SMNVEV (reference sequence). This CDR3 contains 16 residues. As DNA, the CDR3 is TGTGCCAGCAGTGGAGCGGGGACGGGGTCCAAAGATACGCAGTACTTC. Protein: CASSGAGTGSKDTQYF.

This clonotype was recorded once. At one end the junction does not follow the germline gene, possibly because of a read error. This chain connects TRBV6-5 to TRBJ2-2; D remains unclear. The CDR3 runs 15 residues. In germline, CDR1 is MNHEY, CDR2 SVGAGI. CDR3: CASSYGQVRTETLYF. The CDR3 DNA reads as TGTGCCAGCAGCTACGGGCAGGTGAGGACCGAGACGCTGTATTTT.

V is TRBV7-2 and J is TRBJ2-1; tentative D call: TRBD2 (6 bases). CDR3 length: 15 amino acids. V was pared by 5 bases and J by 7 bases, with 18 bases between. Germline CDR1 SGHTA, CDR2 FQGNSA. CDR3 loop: CASSPNAGTQNEQFF. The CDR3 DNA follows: TGTGCCAGCAGCCCCAATGCCGGGACTCAAAATGAGCAGTTCTTC.

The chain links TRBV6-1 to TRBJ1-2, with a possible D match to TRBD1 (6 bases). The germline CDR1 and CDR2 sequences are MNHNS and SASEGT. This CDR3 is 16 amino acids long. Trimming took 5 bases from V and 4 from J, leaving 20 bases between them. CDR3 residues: CASSNTQGNSAYGYTF. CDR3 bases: TGTGCCAGCAGTAATACACAGGGTAACAGCGCCTATGGCTACACCTTC.

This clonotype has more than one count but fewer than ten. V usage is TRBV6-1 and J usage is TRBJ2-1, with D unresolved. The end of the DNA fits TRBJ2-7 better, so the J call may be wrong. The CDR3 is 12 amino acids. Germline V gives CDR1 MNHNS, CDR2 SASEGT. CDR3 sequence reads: CASSGRHNEQYF. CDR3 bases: TGTGCCAGCAGTGGTAGACACAATGAGCAGTACTTC.

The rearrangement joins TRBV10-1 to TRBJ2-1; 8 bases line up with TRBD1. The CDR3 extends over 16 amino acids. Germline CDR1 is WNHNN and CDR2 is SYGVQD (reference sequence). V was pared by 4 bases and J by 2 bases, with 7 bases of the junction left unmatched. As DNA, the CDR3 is TGCGCCAGCAGTGGAACAGACAGGGGCCCCTACAATGAGCAGTTCTTC. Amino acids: CASSGTDRGPYNEQFF.

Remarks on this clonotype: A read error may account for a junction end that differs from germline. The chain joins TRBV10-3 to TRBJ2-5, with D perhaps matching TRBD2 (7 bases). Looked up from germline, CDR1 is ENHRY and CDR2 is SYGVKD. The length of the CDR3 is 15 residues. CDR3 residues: CATGIGGRDQDTQYF. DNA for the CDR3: TGTGCCACCGGGATCGGGGGGCGTGACCAAGACACCCAGTACTTC.

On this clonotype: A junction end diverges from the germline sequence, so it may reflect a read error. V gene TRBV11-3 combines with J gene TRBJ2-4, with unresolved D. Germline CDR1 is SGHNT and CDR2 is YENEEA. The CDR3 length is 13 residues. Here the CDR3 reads CVSRLGVTNIQYF. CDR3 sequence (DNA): TGCGTCTCGAGGCTCGGAGTCACAAACATTCAGTATTTC.

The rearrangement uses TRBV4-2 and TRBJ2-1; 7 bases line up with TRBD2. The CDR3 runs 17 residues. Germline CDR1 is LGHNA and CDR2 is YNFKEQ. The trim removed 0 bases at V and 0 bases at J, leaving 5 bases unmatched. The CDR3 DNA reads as TGTGCCAGCAGCCAAGATACGGGGGAGGGCTCCTACAATGAGCAGTTCTTC. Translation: CASSQDTGEGSYNEQFF.

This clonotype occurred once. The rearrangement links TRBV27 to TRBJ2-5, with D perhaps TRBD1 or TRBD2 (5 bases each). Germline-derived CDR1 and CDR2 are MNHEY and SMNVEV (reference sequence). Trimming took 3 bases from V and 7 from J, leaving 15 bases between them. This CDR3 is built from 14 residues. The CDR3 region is CASSFTGTARTQYF. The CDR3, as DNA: TGTGCCAGCAGTTTTACCGGGACCGCAAGGACCCAGTACTTC.

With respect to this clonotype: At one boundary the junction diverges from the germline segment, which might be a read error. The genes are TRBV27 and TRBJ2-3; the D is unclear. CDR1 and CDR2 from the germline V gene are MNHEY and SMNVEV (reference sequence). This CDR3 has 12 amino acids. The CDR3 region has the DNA TGTGCCAGCGGTTCCCTCCAAGATACCCAGTACTTT. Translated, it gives CASGSLQDTQYF.

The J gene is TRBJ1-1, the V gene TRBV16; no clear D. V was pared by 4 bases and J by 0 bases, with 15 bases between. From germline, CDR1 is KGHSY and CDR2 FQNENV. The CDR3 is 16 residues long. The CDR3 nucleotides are TGTGCCAGCAGCCCAACCGTGGCCAACATGAACACTGAAGCTTTCTTT. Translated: CASSPTVANMNTEAFF.

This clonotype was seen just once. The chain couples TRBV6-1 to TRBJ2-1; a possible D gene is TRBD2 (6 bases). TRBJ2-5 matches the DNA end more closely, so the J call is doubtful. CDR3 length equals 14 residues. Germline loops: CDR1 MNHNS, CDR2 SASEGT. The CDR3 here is CASSDPGGKETQYF. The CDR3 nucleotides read TGTGCCAGCAGTGATCCCGGGGGAAAAGAGACCCAGTACTTC.

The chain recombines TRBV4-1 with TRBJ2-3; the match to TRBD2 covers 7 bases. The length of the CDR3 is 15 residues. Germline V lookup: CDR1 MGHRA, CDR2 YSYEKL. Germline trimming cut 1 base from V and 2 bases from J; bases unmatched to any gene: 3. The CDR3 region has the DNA TGCGCCAGCAGCCAAGCGGGGGGTCCCACAGATACGCAGTATTTT. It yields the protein CASSQAGGPTDTQYF.

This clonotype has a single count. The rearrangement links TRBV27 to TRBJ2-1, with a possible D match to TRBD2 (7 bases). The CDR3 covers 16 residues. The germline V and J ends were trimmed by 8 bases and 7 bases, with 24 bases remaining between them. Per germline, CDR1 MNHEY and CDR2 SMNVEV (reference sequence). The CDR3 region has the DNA TGTGCCAGCCAGTTTATAGGTCCGGGGGGCAGGAATGAGCAGTTCTTC. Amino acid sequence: CASQFIGPGGRNEQFF.

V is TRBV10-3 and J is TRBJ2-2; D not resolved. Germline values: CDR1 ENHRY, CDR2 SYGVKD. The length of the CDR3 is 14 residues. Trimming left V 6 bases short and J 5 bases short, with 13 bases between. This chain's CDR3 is CAIRKDGQTGELFF. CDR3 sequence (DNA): TGTGCCATCAGGAAGGACGGGCAAACCGGGGAGCTGTTTTTT.

The CDR3 spells CASGREFPNAQYF. The CDR3 DNA is TGTGCCAGCGGGCGGGAGTTTCCAAATGCGCAGTATTTT. The gene calls are TRBV6-1 and TRBJ2-3; 7 nucleotides line up with TRBD2. The junction had 12 bases not matched to a gene; V was cut back by 8 bases and J by 10 bases. Germline CDR1 and CDR2: MNHNS and SASEGT. The CDR3 runs 13 residues.

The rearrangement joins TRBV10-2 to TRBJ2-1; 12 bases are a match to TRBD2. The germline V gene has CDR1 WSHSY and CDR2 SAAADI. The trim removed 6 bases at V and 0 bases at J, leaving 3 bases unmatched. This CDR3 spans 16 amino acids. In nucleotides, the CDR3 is TGCGCCAGCAGCCTAGCGGGGGGGAGCTCCTACAATGAGCAGTTCTTC. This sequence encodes CASSLAGGSSYNEQFF.

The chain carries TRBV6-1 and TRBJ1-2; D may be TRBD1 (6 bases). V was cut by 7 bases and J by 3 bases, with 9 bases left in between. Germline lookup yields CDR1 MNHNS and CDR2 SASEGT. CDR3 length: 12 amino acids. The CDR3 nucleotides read TGTGCCAGCAAGAGGGGGGACTATGGCTACACCTTC. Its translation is CASKRGDYGYTF.

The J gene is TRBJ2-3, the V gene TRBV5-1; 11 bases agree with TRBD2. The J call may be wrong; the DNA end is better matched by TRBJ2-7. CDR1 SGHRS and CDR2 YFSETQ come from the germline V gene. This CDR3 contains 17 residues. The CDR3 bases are TGCGCCAGCAGCTTGAGACTTTTAGCGGGAGGGGTCTACGAGCAGTACTTC. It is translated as CASSLRLLAGGVYEQYF.

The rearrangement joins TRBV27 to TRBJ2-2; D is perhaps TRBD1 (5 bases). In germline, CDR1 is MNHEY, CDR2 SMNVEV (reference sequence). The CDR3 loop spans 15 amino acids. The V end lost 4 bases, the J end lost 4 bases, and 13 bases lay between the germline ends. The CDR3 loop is CASSSQGARTGELFF. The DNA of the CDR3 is TGTGCCAGCAGTTCTCAAGGGGCCCGCACCGGGGAGCTGTTTTTT.

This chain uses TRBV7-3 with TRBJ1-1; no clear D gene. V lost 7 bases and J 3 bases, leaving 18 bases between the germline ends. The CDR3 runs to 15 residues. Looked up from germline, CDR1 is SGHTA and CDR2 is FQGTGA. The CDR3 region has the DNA TGTGCCAGCACCCCGACCGGTCGTGGGGACACTGAAGCTTTCTTT. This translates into CASTPTGRGDTEAFF. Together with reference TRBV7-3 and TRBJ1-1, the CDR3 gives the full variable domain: GAGVSQTPSNKVTEKGKYVELRCDPISGHTALYWYRQSLGQGPEFLIYFQGTGAADDSGLPNDRFFAVRPEGSVSTLKIQRTERGDSAVYLCASTPTGRGDTEAFFGQGTRLTVV.

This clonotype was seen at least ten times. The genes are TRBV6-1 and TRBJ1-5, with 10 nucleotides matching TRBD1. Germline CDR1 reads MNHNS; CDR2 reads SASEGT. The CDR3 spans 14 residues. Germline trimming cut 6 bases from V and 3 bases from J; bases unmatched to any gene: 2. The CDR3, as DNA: TGTGCCAGCAGCGGGACAGGGGTCAATCAGCCCCAGCATTTT. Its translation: CASSGTGVNQPQHF.

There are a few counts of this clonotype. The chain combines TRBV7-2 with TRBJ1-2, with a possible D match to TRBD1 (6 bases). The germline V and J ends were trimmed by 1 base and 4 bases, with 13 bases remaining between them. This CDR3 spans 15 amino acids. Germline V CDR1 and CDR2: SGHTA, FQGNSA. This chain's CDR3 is CASSLVGGKGYGYTF. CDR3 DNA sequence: TGTGCCAGCAGCTTAGTAGGGGGGAAGGGCTATGGCTACACCTTC.

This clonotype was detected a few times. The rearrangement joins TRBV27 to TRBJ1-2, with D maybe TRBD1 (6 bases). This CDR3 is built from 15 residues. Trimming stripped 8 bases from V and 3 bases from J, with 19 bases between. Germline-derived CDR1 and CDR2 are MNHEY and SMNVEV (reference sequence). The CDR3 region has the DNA TGTGCCAGCGGGGCCGGGACAAGGGTCGACTATGGCTACACCTTC. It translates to CASGAGTRVDYGYTF.

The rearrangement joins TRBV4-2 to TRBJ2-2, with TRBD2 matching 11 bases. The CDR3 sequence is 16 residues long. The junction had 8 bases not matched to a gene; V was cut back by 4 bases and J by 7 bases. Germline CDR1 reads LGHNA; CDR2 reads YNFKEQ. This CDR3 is CASSPLAGVGGGELFF. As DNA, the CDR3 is TGTGCCAGCAGCCCACTAGCGGGAGTAGGGGGCGGGGAGCTGTTTTTT.

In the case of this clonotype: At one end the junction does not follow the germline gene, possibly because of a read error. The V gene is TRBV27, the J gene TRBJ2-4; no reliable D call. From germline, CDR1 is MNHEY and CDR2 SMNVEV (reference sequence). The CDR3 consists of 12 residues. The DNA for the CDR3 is TGTGCGAGCAGTCGAGGCACAGACATGCAGTATTTC. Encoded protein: CASSRGTDMQYF.

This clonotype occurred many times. The CDR3 DNA sequence: TGTGCCAGCAGTTACCAGGACAGGGGTAATTCACCCCTCCACTTT. This gives the protein CASSYQDRGNSPLHF. The chain carries TRBV6-5 and TRBJ1-6; 9 bases are shared with TRBD1. V dropped 2 bases and J dropped 6; count of bases not matched to a gene: 2. Germline values: CDR1 MNHEY, CDR2 SVGAGI. CDR3 size: 15 residues.

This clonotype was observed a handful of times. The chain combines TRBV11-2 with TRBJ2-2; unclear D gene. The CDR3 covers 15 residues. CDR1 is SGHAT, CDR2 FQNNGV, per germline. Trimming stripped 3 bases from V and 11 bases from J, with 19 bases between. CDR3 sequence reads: CASSFQPTGFGELFF. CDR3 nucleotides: TGTGCCAGCAGCTTCCAACCCACGGGTTTTGGTGAGCTGTTTTTT.

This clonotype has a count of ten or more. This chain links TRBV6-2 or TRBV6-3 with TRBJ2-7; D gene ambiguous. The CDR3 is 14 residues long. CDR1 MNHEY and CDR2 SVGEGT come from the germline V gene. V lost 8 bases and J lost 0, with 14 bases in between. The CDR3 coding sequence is TGTGCCAGCGGAAGACTGAACCCCTCCTACGAGCAGTACTTC. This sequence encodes CASGRLNPSYEQYF.